Listed below are T cell receptor beta chains from one sample, sequenced in a study of cytomegalovirus exposure and HLA in healthy donors. Clones were read by immunoSEQ multiplex PCR, and TCRdb kept only the in-frame ones, dropping some. This table has around 99,000 clones, under 80% appearing once. Sequenced input: PBMCs. The receptor source for this set is a middle-aged woman in good health and CMV-seropositive. CDR3s include the opening cysteine and the closing phenylalanine or tryptophan. Fields, in order: clone size, D gene, J gene, V gene, CDR3 DNA, CDR3 protein. A D gene is named only where the DNA matches it firmly. Clone size is stated in some rows and not others, as once, few, many or a class when expanded.

. TRBD2 TRBJ2-1 TRBV30 TGTGCCCTGGAGAGATTACTAGCGGGGGCTCCACAACACAATGAGCAGTTCTTC CALERLLAGAPQHNEQFF
few TRBD2 TRBJ2-4 TRBV7-2 TGTGCCGTCGGGGGGGACTTGCCGAACATTCAGTACTTC CAVGGDLPNIQYF
. . TRBJ2-1 TRBV11-2 TGTGCCAGCAGCTTACCCGGGGGCAATGAGCAGTTCTTC CASSLPGGNEQFF
. . TRBJ1-2 TRBV7-9 TGTGCCAGCAGCTCGTTGGATTCCAAGGGGAGCTACACCTTC CASSSLDSKGSYTF
. TRBD1 TRBJ2-3 TRBV5-8 TGTGCCAGCAGCTGGGACAGGGGAGATACGCAGTATTTT CASSWDRGDTQYF
. TRBD1 TRBJ2-5 TRBV7-6 TGTGCCAGCAGCTTGGGGACAGAGAGAGAGACCCAGTACTTC CASSLGTERETQYF
. TRBD1 TRBJ2-4 TRBV5-1 TGCGCCAGCAGCTATAGGGACAGGGACGACATTCAGTACTTC CASSYRDRDDIQYF
. . TRBJ1-1 TRBV19 TGTGCCAGTAGTGAGAGGGTGAAAAACACTGAAGCTTTCTTT CASSERVKNTEAFF
few TRBD1 TRBJ1-2 TRBV5-4 TGTGCCAGCAGCCAAGACAGGGCTGGGGTCGGCTATGGCTACACCTTC CASSQDRAGVGYGYTF
once TRBD1 TRBJ1-6 TRBV2 TGTGCCAGCAGTTCGGACAGGGCTGATTCACCCCTCCACTTT CASSSDRADSPLHF